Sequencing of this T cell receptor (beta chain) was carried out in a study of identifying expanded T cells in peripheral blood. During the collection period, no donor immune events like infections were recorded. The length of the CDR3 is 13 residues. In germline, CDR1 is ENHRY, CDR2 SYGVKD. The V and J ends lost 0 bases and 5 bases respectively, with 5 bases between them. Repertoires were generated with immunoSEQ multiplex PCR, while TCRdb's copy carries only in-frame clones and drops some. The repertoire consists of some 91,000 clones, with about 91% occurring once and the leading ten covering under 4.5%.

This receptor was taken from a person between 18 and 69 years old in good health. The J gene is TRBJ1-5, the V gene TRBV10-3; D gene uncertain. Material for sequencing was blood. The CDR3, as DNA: TGTGCCATCAGTGAGTCACGGGATCAGCCCCAGCATTTT. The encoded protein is CAISESRDQPQHF.